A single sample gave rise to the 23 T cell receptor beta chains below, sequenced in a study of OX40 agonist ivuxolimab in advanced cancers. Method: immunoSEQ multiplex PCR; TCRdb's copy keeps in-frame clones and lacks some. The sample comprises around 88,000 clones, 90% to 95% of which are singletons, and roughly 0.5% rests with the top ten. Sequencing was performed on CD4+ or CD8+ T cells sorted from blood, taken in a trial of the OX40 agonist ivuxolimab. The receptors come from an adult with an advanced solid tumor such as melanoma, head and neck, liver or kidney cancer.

CDR3 in amino acids: CASSELVGGGSYNEQFF. As DNA, the CDR3 is TGCGCCAGCAGTGAGCTGGTTGGAGGGGGCTCCTACAATGAGCAGTTCTTC. This chain links TRBV10-2 with TRBJ2-1; D might be TRBD1 or TRBD2, each matching 6 bases. Germline V lookup: CDR1 WSHSY, CDR2 SAAADI. V shed 2 bases and J shed 0 bases, with 14 bases lying between them. CDR3 length: 17 amino acids.

The CDR3 sequence is CAISETSGKAKNIQYF. Written as DNA, the CDR3 is TGTGCCATCAGTGAAACTAGCGGGAAAGCCAAAAACATTCAGTACTTC. This rearrangement joins TRBV10-3 to TRBJ2-4; 10 positions agree with TRBD2. Germline assignment: CDR1 ENHRY and CDR2 SYGVKD. V was pared by 3 bases and J by 0 bases, with 2 bases of the junction left unmatched. CDR3 length: 16 residues.

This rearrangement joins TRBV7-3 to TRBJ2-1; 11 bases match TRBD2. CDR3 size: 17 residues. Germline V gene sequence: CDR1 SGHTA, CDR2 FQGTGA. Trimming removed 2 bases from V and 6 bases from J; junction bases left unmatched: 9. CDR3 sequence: CASSLGISGRAFNEQFF. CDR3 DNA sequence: TGTGCCAGCAGCTTAGGAATTAGCGGGAGGGCCTTCAATGAGCAGTTCTTC.

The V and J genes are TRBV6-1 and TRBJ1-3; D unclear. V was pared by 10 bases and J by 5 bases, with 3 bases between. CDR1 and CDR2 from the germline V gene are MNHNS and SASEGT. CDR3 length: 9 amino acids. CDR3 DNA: TGTGCCATACGAAACACCATATATTTT. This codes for CAIRNTIYF.

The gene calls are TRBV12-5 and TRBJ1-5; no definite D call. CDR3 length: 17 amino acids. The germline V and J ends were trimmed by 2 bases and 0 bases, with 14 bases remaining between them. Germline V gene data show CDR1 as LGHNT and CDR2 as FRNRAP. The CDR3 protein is CASGLFTGRNSNQPQHF. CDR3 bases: TGTGCTAGTGGTTTGTTCACGGGCAGGAATAGCAATCAGCCCCAGCATTTT.

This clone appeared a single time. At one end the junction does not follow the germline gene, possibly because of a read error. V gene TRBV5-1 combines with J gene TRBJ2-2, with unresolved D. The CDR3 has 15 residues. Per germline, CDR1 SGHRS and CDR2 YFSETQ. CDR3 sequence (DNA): TGTGCCAGCAGCAGAGAAAGACGGAACACCGGGGAGCTGTTTTTT. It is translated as CASSRERRNTGELFF.

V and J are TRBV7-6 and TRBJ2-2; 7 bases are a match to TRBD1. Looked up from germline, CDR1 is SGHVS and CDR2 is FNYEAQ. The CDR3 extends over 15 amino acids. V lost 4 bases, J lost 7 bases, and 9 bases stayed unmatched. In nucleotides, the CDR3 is TGTGCCAGCAGCTCAAGGACAGGATTTGACGGGGAGCTGTTTTTT. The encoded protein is CASSSRTGFDGELFF.

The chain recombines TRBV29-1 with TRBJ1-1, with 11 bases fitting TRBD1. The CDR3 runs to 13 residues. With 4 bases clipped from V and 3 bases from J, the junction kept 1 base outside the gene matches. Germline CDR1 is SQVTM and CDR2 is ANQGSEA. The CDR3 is CSVGDRGYTEAFF. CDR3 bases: TGCAGCGTTGGGGACAGGGGGTACACTGAAGCTTTCTTT.

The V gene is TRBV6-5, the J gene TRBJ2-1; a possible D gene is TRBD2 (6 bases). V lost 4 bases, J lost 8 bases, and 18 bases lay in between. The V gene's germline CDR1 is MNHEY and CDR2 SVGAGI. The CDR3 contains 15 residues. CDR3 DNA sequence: TGTGCCAGCAGTTCTCCGGGACTCAGGTCCGATGAGCAGTTCTTC. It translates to CASSSPGLRSDEQFF.

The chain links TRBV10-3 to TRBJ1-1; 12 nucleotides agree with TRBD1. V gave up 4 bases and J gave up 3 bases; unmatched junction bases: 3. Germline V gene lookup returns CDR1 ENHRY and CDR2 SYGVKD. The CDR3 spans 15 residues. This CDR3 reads CAISGGQGADTEAFF. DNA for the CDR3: TGTGCCATCAGTGGGGGACAGGGGGCTGACACTGAAGCTTTCTTT.

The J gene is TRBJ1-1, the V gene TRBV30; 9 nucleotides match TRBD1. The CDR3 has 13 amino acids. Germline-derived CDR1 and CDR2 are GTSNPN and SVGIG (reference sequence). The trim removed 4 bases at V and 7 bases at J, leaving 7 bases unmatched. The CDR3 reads CAWTLGQGGEAFF. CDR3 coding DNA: TGTGCCTGGACTTTGGGACAGGGCGGTGAAGCTTTCTTT. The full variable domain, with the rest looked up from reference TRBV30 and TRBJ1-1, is SQTIHQWPATLVQPVGSPLSLECTVEGTSNPNLYWYRQAAGRGLQLLFYSVGIGQISSEVPQNLSASRPQDRQFILSSKKLLLSDSGFYLCAWTLGQGGEAFFGQGTRLTVV.

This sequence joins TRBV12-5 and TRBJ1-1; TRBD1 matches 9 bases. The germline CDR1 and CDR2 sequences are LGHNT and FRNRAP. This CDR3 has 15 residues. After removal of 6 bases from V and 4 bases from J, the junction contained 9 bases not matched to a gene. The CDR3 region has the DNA TGTGCTAGTGGCCAAGGGGACAGGGTGCTCACTGAAGCTTTCTTT. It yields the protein CASGQGDRVLTEAFF.

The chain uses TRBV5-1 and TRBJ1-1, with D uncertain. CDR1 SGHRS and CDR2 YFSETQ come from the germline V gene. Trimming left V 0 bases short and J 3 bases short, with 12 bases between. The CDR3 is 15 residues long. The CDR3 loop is CASSLDLSVDTEAFF. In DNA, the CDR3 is TGCGCCAGCAGCTTGGATTTGTCGGTGGACACTGAAGCTTTCTTT.

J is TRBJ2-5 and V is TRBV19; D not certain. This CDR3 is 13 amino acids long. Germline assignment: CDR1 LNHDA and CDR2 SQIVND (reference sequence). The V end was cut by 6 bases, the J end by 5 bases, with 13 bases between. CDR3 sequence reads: CASSPGWAETQYF. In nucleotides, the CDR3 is TGTGCCAGTAGCCCTGGTTGGGCCGAGACCCAGTACTTC.

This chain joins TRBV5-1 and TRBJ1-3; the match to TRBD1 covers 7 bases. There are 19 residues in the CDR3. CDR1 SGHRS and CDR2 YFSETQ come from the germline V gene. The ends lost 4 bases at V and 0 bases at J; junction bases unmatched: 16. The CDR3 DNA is TGCGCCAGCAGCCTGAGGCCAGGGGGTAGCCACCTCTCTGGAAACACCATATATTTT. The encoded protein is CASSLRPGGSHLSGNTIYF.

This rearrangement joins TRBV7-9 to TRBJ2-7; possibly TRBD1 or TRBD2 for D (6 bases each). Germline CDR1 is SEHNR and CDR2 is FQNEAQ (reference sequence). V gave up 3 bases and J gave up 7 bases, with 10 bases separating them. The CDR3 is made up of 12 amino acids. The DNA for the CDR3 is TGTGCCAGCAGCTTCGGGGGCGGAGAGCAGTACTTC. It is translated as CASSFGGGEQYF.

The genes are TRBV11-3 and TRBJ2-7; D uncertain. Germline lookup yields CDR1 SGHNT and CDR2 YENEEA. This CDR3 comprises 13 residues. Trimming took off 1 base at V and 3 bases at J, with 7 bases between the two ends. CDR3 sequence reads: CASSLGTDYEQYF. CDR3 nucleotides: TGTGCCAGCAGCTTAGGAACAGACTACGAGCAGTACTTC.

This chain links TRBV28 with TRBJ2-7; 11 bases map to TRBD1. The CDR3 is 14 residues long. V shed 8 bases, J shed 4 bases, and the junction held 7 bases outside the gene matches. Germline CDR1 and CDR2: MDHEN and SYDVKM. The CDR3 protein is CASVRTGGFYEQYF. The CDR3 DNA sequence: TGTGCCAGCGTTCGGACAGGGGGCTTTTACGAGCAGTACTTC.

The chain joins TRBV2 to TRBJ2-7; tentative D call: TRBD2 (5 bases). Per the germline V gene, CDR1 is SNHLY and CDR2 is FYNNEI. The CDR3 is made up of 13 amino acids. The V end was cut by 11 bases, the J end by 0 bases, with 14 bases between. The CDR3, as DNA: TGTGCCGGCAAGAGGACTGCCTCCTACGAGCAGTACTTC. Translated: CAGKRTASYEQYF.

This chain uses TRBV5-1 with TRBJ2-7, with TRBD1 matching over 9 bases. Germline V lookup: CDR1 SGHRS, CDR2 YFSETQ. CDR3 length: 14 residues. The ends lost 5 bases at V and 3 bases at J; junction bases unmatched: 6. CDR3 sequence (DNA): TGCGCCAGCAGAAAGGGACAGGGAGGCTACGAGCAGTACTTC. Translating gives CASRKGQGGYEQYF.

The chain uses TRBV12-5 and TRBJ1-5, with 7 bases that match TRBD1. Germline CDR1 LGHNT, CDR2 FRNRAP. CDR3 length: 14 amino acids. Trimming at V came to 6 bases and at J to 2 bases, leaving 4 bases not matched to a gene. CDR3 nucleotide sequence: TGTGCTAGTGGACCAGGGGGGGGCAATCAGCCCCAGCATTTT. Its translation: CASGPGGGNQPQHF.

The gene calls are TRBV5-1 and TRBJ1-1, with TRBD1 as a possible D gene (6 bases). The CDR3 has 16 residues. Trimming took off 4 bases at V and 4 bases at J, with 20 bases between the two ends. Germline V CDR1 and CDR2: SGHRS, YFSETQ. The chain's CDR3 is CASSGGSQGFSTEAFF. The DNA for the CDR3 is TGCGCCAGCAGCGGGGGGTCCCAGGGGTTTTCCACTGAAGCTTTCTTT.

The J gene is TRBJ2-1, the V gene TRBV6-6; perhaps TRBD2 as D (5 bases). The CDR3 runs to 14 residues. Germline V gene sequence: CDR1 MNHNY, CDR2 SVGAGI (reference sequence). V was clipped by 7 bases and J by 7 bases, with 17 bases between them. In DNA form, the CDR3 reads TGTGCCAGCACCACCTGGGGTGGGGAGAATGAGCAGTTCTTC. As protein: CASTTWGGENEQFF.